The 6 T cell receptor beta chains reported below all come from one sample, sequenced in a study of blood T cell repertoires in COVID-19. Profiled with immunoSEQ multiplex PCR; TCRdb holds only in-frame clones, not every one. The profile shows approximately 52,000 clones, about 88% of them singletons. Sequencing used peripheral blood. These receptors all stem from a human donor with active COVID-19. The donor label of this sample is uncertain.

This clone was detected once. The rearrangement uses TRBV12-3 or TRBV12-4 and TRBJ1-1; weak D call: TRBD1 (6 bases). V lost 7 bases, J lost 10 bases, and 13 bases lay in between. This CDR3 is 11 amino acids long. This CDR3 reads CASILGGPAFF. As DNA, the CDR3 is TGTGCCAGCATACTGGGGGGGCCAGCTTTCTTT.

This sequence joins TRBV9 and TRBJ1-3; D is uncertain. Trimming removed 4 bases at V and 3 bases at J, with 8 bases between. Germline V gives CDR1 SGDLS, CDR2 YYNGEE. This CDR3 is 13 amino acids long. The CDR3 nucleotides are TGTGCCAGCAGCCCTACGAATGGAAACACCATATATTTT. It yields the protein CASSPTNGNTIYF.

This chain joins TRBV4-3 and TRBJ1-5; 10 bases agree with TRBD1. The trim removed 0 bases at V and 6 bases at J, leaving 5 bases unmatched. The V gene's germline CDR1 is LGHNA and CDR2 YSLEER. The CDR3 extends over 16 amino acids. CDR3 in DNA: TGCGCCAGCAGCCAAGATTCCGGGACAGGGGCTCAGCCCCAGCATTTT. Its protein product is CASSQDSGTGAQPQHF.

This clone has only a few counts. The CDR3 sequence is CASSLRLTGHLSYEQYF. For the CDR3, the DNA is TGTGCCAGCAGTTTACGCCTGACAGGGCACCTCTCCTACGAGCAGTACTTC. This chain uses TRBV28 with TRBJ2-7; 7 bases line up with TRBD1. Per germline, CDR1 MDHEN and CDR2 SYDVKM. The trim removed 2 bases at V and 0 bases at J, leaving 10 bases unmatched. The CDR3 consists of 17 residues.

This chain joins TRBV24-1 and TRBJ2-3, with TRBD1 identical over 7 bases. Per germline, CDR1 KGHDR and CDR2 SFDVKD. Trimming took 1 base from V and 8 from J; bases not matched to a gene: 11. The CDR3 loop spans 16 amino acids. DNA for the CDR3: TGTGCCACCAGTGATTTTACCATAACAGGGGCAGGTACGCAGTATTTT. Protein product: CATSDFTITGAGTQYF.

The V and J genes are TRBV27 and TRBJ1-5; 9 nucleotides line up with TRBD1. Losses at the gene ends were 0 bases for V and 4 bases for J; bases not matched to a gene: 1. This CDR3 has 15 residues. CDR1 is MNHEY, CDR2 SMNVEV, per germline (reference sequence). In DNA, the CDR3 is TGTGCCAGCAGTTTATCGACAGGGGGAAATCAGCCCCAGCATTTT. Its protein is CASSLSTGGNQPQHF.